This TCR beta chain was sequenced for a study of T cell clonotyping in hematopoietic cell transplantation. General study points: Without cell sorting, CD4 versus CD8 contributions remain unresolved. Recipient TCR diversity dropped after transplant; expanded clonotypes rose from day 30 to 180.

Germline V gene sequence: CDR1 SGHDN, CDR2 FVKESK. The CDR3 is made up of 11 amino acids. Deletions cut 0 bases from V and 4 bases from J, with 1 base between. The method was immunoSEQ multiplex PCR; TCRdb's version includes in-frame clones alone and lacks a portion of them. This sample has approximately 12,000 clones, with approximately 89% found just once. Points on this clone: As yet, its antigen is unknown.

This TCR derives from a female patient between 55 and 75 years old who had an allogeneic stem cell transplant from an unrelated donor, so the T cells may come from the graft donor. Some clones in this sample may be carry-over from other donors' samples. Material: PBMCs, obtained 100 days after allogeneic stem cell transplant. The chain recombines TRBV14 with TRBJ2-7; D remains ambiguous. In DNA, the CDR3 is TGTGCCAGCAGCCAAGAGTACGAGCAGTACTTC. This sequence encodes CASSQEYEQYF.